The 4 T cell receptor beta chains presented below share a single source sample, sequenced in a study of cytomegalovirus exposure and HLA in healthy donors. PCR amplification relied on 60 Vbeta primers (plus 13 Jbeta primers). Generated by immunoSEQ multiplex PCR, the TCRdb table keeps only in-frame clones and is missing some. The sample yields 120,000 or so clones, around 82% seen once. Material: PBMCs. The source of these receptors is a female donor in good health and CMV-seronegative.

This clone showed up just a few times. The V gene is TRBV7-3, the J gene TRBJ2-2; TRBD2 matches at 11 bases. V was pared by 2 bases and J by 6 bases, with 8 bases of the junction left unmatched. The CDR3 has 17 amino acids. Germline-derived CDR1 and CDR2 are SGHTA and FQGTGA. In nucleotides, the CDR3 is TGTGCCAGCAGCTTATGGGGGCCTAGCGGGAGGCCCGGGGAGCTGTTTTTT. Amino acid sequence: CASSLWGPSGRPGELFF.

The rearrangement links TRBV2 to TRBJ2-7; D is perhaps TRBD1 (6 bases). Trimming removed 7 bases from V and 5 bases from J, with 15 bases in between. Per germline, CDR1 SNHLY and CDR2 FYNNEI. CDR3 length: 13 residues. Written as DNA, the CDR3 is TGTGCCAGCAAGTTTACAGGGCCGGACGAGCAGTACTTC. Its protein is CASKFTGPDEQYF.

The chain uses TRBV5-6 and TRBJ2-2; possibly TRBD2 for D (6 bases). V lost 2 bases and J lost 2, with 10 bases in between. The CDR3 is 15 amino acids. CDR1 and CDR2 (germline): SGHDT, YYEEEE. The CDR3 sequence is CASSFRGTNTGELFF. CDR3 nucleotides: TGTGCCAGCAGCTTCCGGGGGACCAACACCGGGGAGCTGTTTTTT.

V usage is TRBV2 and J usage is TRBJ2-3; 7 positions agree with TRBD1. Germline CDR1 reads SNHLY; CDR2 reads FYNNEI. This CDR3 is 15 amino acids long. Trimming took 7 bases from V and 2 from J; bases not matched to a gene: 9. CDR3 region: CASIGTESVTDTQYF. CDR3 DNA sequence: TGTGCCAGCATTGGGACAGAATCAGTCACAGATACGCAGTATTTT.